The following is a T cell receptor beta chain sequence with its context. The antigen is undetermined. Clones were sequenced by immunoSEQ multiplex PCR, and TCRdb holds only the in-frame ones, with some missing. Of about 160,000 clones in the sample, about 95% were seen once. This entry belongs to a study of cytomegalovirus exposure and HLA in healthy donors. Study outcomes and limitations: Usually a TCR sequence was rare, but some public TCRs were found in many donors.

The V gene end was trimmed by 4 bases and the J gene end by 4 bases; junction bases not matched to a gene: 4. The CDR3 has 14 amino acids. Germline CDR1 reads SGHVS; CDR2 reads FQNEAQ. Sequencing was performed on PBMCs. The chain couples TRBV7-8 to TRBJ1-1; TRBD1 matches 9 bases. The sequence was obtained from a woman between 18 and 29 years old in good health and CMV-seronegative. CDR3 nucleotide sequence: TGTGCCAGCAGCTCTTGGACAGGGGTCACTGAAGCTTTCTTT. This encodes CASSSWTGVTEAFF.